The present T cell receptor (beta chain) was sequenced within a study of blood T cell repertoires in COVID-19. Study-level information: T cells, B-cell-depleted T cells, or PBMCs supplied cDNA or gDNA.

V was pared by 5 bases and J by 6 bases, with 8 bases between. The CDR3 sequence is 13 residues long. Sequencing was performed with immunoSEQ multiplex PCR; in TCRdb, only in-frame clones are kept and a portion is missing. There are under 250,000 clones in the sample; approximately 86% occur only once, and about 6.3% lies in the top ten. This clone showed up just a few times. This chain connects TRBV12-3 or TRBV12-4 to TRBJ1-6, with D unclear. Material for sequencing was peripheral blood. The receptor was isolated from a woman aged 55-69 years with active or convalescent COVID-19. The CDR3 reads CASSPTGNSPLHF. CDR3 sequence (DNA): TGTGCCAGCAGTCCCACGGGTAATTCACCCCTCCACTTT.